Below are 28 T cell receptor beta chains sequenced from a single sample in a study of T cells in Graves' hyperthyroidism and ophthalmopathy. From RNA transcripts, TCR beta CDR3 regions were amplified. The HTBI set primed first-round TCR CDR3 RT-PCR. TCRdb re-analysed the multiplex PCR reads in MiXCR, keeping a single row per CDR3 protein. The sample includes around 300,000 distinct CDR3 sequences, roughly a fifth of them seen just once. Material for sequencing was blood. These receptor sequences come from a man aged 50 to 60 with Graves' ophthalmopathy.

This clonotype was picked up a small number of times. This CDR3 reads CASSRGLGQYF. DNA of the CDR3: TGTGCCAGCAGCCGGGGGCTGGGGCAGTACTTC. This chain connects TRBV14 to TRBJ2-7; tentatively, D is TRBD1 (6 bases). The length of the CDR3 is 11 residues. Germline lookup yields CDR1 SGHDN and CDR2 FVKESK. V shed 4 bases and J shed 9 bases, with 10 bases lying between them.

V is TRBV28 and J is TRBJ2-2; the match to TRBD1 covers 9 bases. V lost 5 bases and J lost 5; bases outside the gene matches: 6. From germline, CDR1 is MDHEN and CDR2 SYDVKM. This CDR3 region has 15 residues. CDR3 sequence reads: CASSSPGTGTGELFF. For the CDR3, the DNA is TGTGCCAGCAGTAGTCCCGGGACAGGGACCGGGGAGCTGTTTTTT.

CDR3: CASAGGVTYNEQFF. The CDR3 bases are TGTGCCAGCGCCGGGGGAGTGACCTACAATGAGCAGTTCTTC. The chain employs TRBV9 and TRBJ2-1; possibly TRBD2 for D (6 bases). Germline V gene sequence: CDR1 SGDLS, CDR2 YYNGEE. The CDR3 length is 14 residues. Trimming cost V 7 bases and J 2 bases, with 13 bases left between them.

This chain joins TRBV5-1 and TRBJ2-1; no definite D call. Looked up from germline, CDR1 is SGHRS and CDR2 is YFSETQ. With 3 bases removed from V and 0 bases from J, the gap between germline ends came to 7 bases. The CDR3 contains 14 residues. CDR3: CASSSWGSYNEQFF. In DNA form, the CDR3 reads TGCGCCAGCAGCTCCTGGGGCTCCTACAATGAGCAGTTCTTC.

This clonotype was found a few times. The chain links TRBV19 to TRBJ2-7; no firm D call. Germline CDR1 and CDR2: LNHDA and SQIVND (reference sequence). This CDR3 region has 14 residues. Trimming pared 5 bases from V and 5 bases from J, leaving 16 bases between. The CDR3 reads CASSLRGGGDEQYF. In nucleotides, the CDR3 is TGTGCCAGTAGTTTACGAGGCGGCGGTGACGAGCAGTACTTC.

At least ten counts were recorded for this clonotype. The chain is built from TRBV3-1 and TRBJ1-1; maybe TRBD1 (6 bases). This CDR3 contains 16 residues. V shed 1 base and J shed 2 bases, with 14 bases lying between them. The V gene's germline CDR1 is LGHDT and CDR2 YNNKEL (reference sequence). The DNA of the CDR3 is TGTGCCAGCAGCCAAGGTTATAACAGGGCAAACACTGAAGCTTTCTTT. Protein sequence: CASSQGYNRANTEAFF.

This clonotype was picked up many times. V is TRBV7-8 and J is TRBJ2-1; no firm D call. Germline assignment: CDR1 SGHVS and CDR2 FQNEAQ. The CDR3 loop spans 15 amino acids. The V gene lost 1 base and the J gene lost 4 bases, with 11 bases spanning the gap. Written as DNA, the CDR3 is TGTGCCAGCAGCTTAGTATTTGCCAATTACAATGAGCAGTTCTTC. Translating gives CASSLVFANYNEQFF. The full variable domain, in which reference TRBV7-8 and TRBJ2-1 provide the parts outside the CDR3, is GAGVSQSPRYKVAKRGQDVALRCDPISGHVSLFWYQQALGQGPEFLTYFQNEAQLDKSGLPSDRFFAERPEGSVSTLKIQRTQQEDSAVYLCASSLVFANYNEQFFGPGTRLTVL.

This clonotype was picked up a small number of times. The chain uses TRBV28 and TRBJ2-7, with D tentatively TRBD1 (6 bases). V dropped 5 bases and J dropped 2 bases, with 13 bases sitting between them. Germline CDR1 is MDHEN and CDR2 is SYDVKM. The CDR3 length is 14 residues. The CDR3 protein is CASSEDSPTYEQYF. DNA of the CDR3: TGTGCCAGCAGTGAGGACAGCCCGACCTACGAGCAGTACTTC.

This clonotype has more than one count but fewer than ten. The chain carries TRBV11-2 and TRBJ2-2; possibly TRBD2 for D (6 bases). The CDR3 consists of 15 residues. Germline V gene lookup returns CDR1 SGHAT and CDR2 FQNNGV. V lost 2 bases, J lost 4 bases, and 11 bases lay in between. CDR3 nucleotide sequence: TGTGCCAGCAGCTTATGGGGGGACTTCACCGGGGAGCTGTTTTTT. This gives the protein CASSLWGDFTGELFF.

This clonotype was detected many times. The chain uses TRBV5-1 and TRBJ2-7; tentatively, D is TRBD1 (6 bases). The CDR3 has 13 residues. V dropped 4 bases and J dropped 4 bases, with 12 bases sitting between them. Germline CDR1 is SGHRS and CDR2 is YFSETQ. CDR3 protein: CASSVLRGYEQYF. CDR3 nucleotide sequence: TGCGCCAGCAGCGTCCTGAGGGGGTACGAGCAGTACTTC.

The chain uses TRBV27 and TRBJ2-2; D is unresolved. The CDR3 sequence is 13 residues long. Trimming shortened V by 6 bases and J by 0 bases, and 5 bases separated the two germline ends. Per germline, CDR1 MNHEY and CDR2 SMNVEV (reference sequence). The CDR3 sequence: CASRRTNTGELFF. The CDR3 coding sequence is TGTGCCAGCAGACGAACGAACACCGGGGAGCTGTTTTTT.

The rearrangement links TRBV10-2 to TRBJ1-6; 8 bases are shared with TRBD1. CDR3 length: 14 residues. Unmatched junction bases numbered 7, after V lost 7 bases and J lost 8 bases. The germline CDR1 and CDR2 sequences are WSHSY and SAAADI. The CDR3 DNA reads as TGCGCCAGCACCCCACAGGGGGGGCATTCACCCCTCCACTTT. It encodes CASTPQGGHSPLHF.

The gene calls are TRBV12-3 or TRBV12-4 and TRBJ2-7, with D perhaps given as TRBD1 or TRBD2 (6 bases each). V was pared by 6 bases and J by 6 bases, with 15 bases between. This CDR3 has 13 residues. For the CDR3, the DNA is TGTGCCAGCAGCCGGGGGACACCCCTCGAGCAGTACTTC. Its protein product is CASSRGTPLEQYF.

This clonotype showed up many times. The rearrangement uses TRBV30 and TRBJ2-7; no firm D call. The CDR3 spans 13 residues. The V end lost 4 bases, the J end lost 2 bases, and 12 bases lay between the germline ends. CDR1 GTSNPN and CDR2 SVGIG come from the germline V gene (reference sequence). As DNA, the CDR3 is TGTGCCTGGACCCGCCGGGCCCCCTACGAGCAGTACTTC. Its protein product is CAWTRRAPYEQYF. Filled out from reference TRBV30 and TRBJ2-7, the complete variable domain reads SQTIHQWPATLVQPVGSPLSLECTVEGTSNPNLYWYRQAAGRGLQLLFYSVGIGQISSEVPQNLSASRPQDRQFILSSKKLLLSDSGFYLCAWTRRAPYEQYFGPGTRLTVT.

This clonotype has more than one count but fewer than ten. CDR3 nucleotides: TGCGCCAGCAGCGTCTTGCGGATTACCGGGACTAGCGGGAGTAAAGTTAACACCGGGGAGCTGTTTTTT. Its translation is CASSVLRITGTSGSKVNTGELFF. The rearrangement uses TRBV5-1 and TRBJ2-2; 14 nucleotides align to TRBD2. The CDR3 sequence is 23 residues long. Germline V lookup: CDR1 SGHRS, CDR2 YFSETQ. Trimming took 4 bases from V and 2 from J; bases not matched to a gene: 22.

This clonotype was seen at least ten times. The chain couples TRBV29-1 to TRBJ1-1, with D unresolved. Per the germline V gene, CDR1 is SQVTM and CDR2 is ANQGSEA. The V gene lost 6 bases and the J gene lost 1 base, with 3 bases spanning the gap. The CDR3 is 10 residues long. Here the CDR3 reads CSVQNTEAFF. DNA for the CDR3: TGCAGCGTCCAGAACACTGAAGCTTTCTTT. The variable domain in full, with the rest retrieved from reference TRBV29-1 and TRBJ1-1, is SAVISQKPSRDICQRGTSLTIQCQVDSQVTMMFWYRQQPGQSLTLIATANQGSEATYESGFVIDKFPISRPNLTFSTLTVSNMSPEDSSIYLCSVQNTEAFFGQGTRLTVV.

This sequence joins TRBV18 and TRBJ2-7; tentative D call: TRBD1 (6 bases). Germline CDR1 and CDR2: KGHSH and LQKENI. CDR3 length equals 13 residues. V was pared by 5 bases and J by 2 bases, with 10 bases between. The CDR3 here is CASSSRQAYEQYF. CDR3 in DNA: TGTGCCAGCTCATCGCGACAGGCCTACGAGCAGTACTTC.

This clonotype was detected only a few times. This chain joins TRBV20-1 and TRBJ2-4; 10 nucleotides match TRBD1. CDR3 length: 16 amino acids. CDR1 is DFQATT and CDR2 is SNEGSKA in the germline V gene (reference sequence). Trimming cost V 6 bases and J 1 base; bases outside gene matches: 9. The CDR3 nucleotides are TGCAGTGCCCCTCGACAGGGGGCGCAGGCCAAAAACATTCAGTACTTC. This encodes CSAPRQGAQAKNIQYF.

Many counts were recorded for this clonotype. V is TRBV6-1 and J is TRBJ1-1; a weak D match, TRBD1 (5 bases). The CDR3 runs 13 residues. V shed 6 bases and J shed 1 base, with 9 bases lying between them. CDR1 is MNHNS and CDR2 is SASEGT in the germline V gene. CDR3 DNA: TGTGCCAGCAGACCCACAGGGAACACTGAAGCTTTCTTT. Translation: CASRPTGNTEAFF.

The genes are TRBV10-1 and TRBJ2-7; D ambiguous. This CDR3 spans 12 amino acids. V lost 0 bases and J lost 7, with 7 bases in between. Per germline, CDR1 WNHNN and CDR2 SYGVQD (reference sequence). This CDR3 reads CASSESGWEQYF. CDR3 coding DNA: TGCGCCAGCAGTGAGTCCGGGTGGGAGCAGTACTTC.

This clonotype was counted at least ten times. One junction end does not reproduce the germline sequence, and a read error may be involved. The gene calls are TRBV11-2 and TRBJ2-7; D is perhaps TRBD2 (5 bases). Germline assignment: CDR1 SGHAT and CDR2 FQNNGV. The CDR3 has 15 residues. For the CDR3, the DNA is TGTGCCAGCAGCTTAGTCGCACTAGACTCCAACGAGCAGTACTTC. Its protein product is CASSLVALDSNEQYF. The variable domain in full, completed from reference TRBV11-2 and TRBJ2-7, reads EAGVAQSPRYKIIEKRQSVAFWCNPISGHATLYWYQQILGQGPKLLIQFQNNGVVDDSQLPKDRFSAERLKGVDSTLKIQPAKLEDSAVYLCASSLVALDSNEQYFGPGTRLTVT.

V gene TRBV9 combines with J gene TRBJ1-4, with D perhaps TRBD1 (5 bases). The ends were cut back, 0 bases at V and 5 bases at J, with 11 bases in the middle. The CDR3 covers 15 residues. Germline-derived CDR1 and CDR2 are SGDLS and YYNGEE. The CDR3 reads CASSVGGIGNEKLFF. The CDR3 bases are TGTGCCAGCAGCGTAGGGGGGATTGGGAATGAAAAACTGTTTTTT. The variable domain in full, with the rest retrieved from reference TRBV9 and TRBJ1-4, is DSGVTQTPKHLITATGQRVTLRCSPRSGDLSVYWYQQSLDQGLQFLIQYYNGEERAKGNILERFSAQQFPDLHSELNLSSLELGDSALYFCASSVGGIGNEKLFFGSGTQLSVL.

This clonotype was seen ten or more times. This chain links TRBV27 with TRBJ2-7, with D possibly TRBD1 on 5 matching bases. The CDR3 covers 16 residues. The V end lost 5 bases, the J end lost 5 bases, and 22 bases lay between the germline ends. The germline V gene encodes CDR1 MNHEY and CDR2 SMNVEV (reference sequence). The CDR3 sequence: CASSDRMVSHLNEQYF. For the CDR3, the DNA is TGTGCCAGCAGTGACAGAATGGTGTCGCACCTCAACGAGCAGTACTTC.

This clonotype was seen repeatedly, ten times or more. V is TRBV14 and J is TRBJ2-1; no clear D. V was clipped by 0 bases and J by 14 bases, with 11 bases between them. CDR3 size: 12 residues. Germline V gene lookup returns CDR1 SGHDN and CDR2 FVKESK. The CDR3 spells CASSQDRLLKFF. CDR3 coding DNA: TGTGCCAGCAGCCAAGATCGGCTCCTTAAGTTCTTC.

This clonotype was seen a few times. This chain uses TRBV10-2 with TRBJ2-7, with 10 bases matching TRBD2. The CDR3 covers 13 residues. The germline CDR1 and CDR2 sequences are WSHSY and SAAADI. With 5 bases clipped from V and 5 bases from J, the junction kept 3 bases outside the gene matches. The CDR3 bases are TGCGCCAGCAGTCTAGCGGGAGTTAACGAGCAGTACTTC. Protein sequence: CASSLAGVNEQYF.

This clonotype came up many times. The chain links TRBV7-9 to TRBJ2-1; D call uncertain. Per germline, CDR1 SEHNR and CDR2 FQNEAQ (reference sequence). CDR3 length: 12 residues. The V gene lost 2 bases and the J gene lost 14 bases, with 13 bases spanning the gap. CDR3 protein: CASSLNIGREFF. As DNA, the CDR3 is TGTGCCAGCAGCTTAAATATCGGCAGAGAGTTCTTC.

As for this clonotype: This may stem from a read error, because a much larger clone lies one nucleotide away. The V call is TRBV28, the J call TRBJ2-6; TRBD1 might be the D (5 bases). The CDR3 sequence is 16 residues long. The germline CDR1 and CDR2 sequences are MDHEN and SYDVKM. This chain's CDR3 is CASSPIQGPGADVLTF. The CDR3 DNA reads TGTGCCAGCAGTCCCATTCAGGGTCCTGGGGCCGACGTCCTGACTTTC.

This clonotype was recorded a few times. The chain is built from TRBV11-1 and TRBJ2-1; 14 bases align to TRBD2. V dropped 9 bases and J dropped 9; count of bases not matched to a gene: 10. Germline V gene sequence: CDR1 SGHAT, CDR2 FQDESV (reference sequence). The CDR3 has 15 amino acids. CDR3 amino acids: CASSSPGLAGVEQFF. The DNA of the CDR3 is TGTGCCAGTAGTTCACCGGGACTAGCGGGAGTTGAGCAGTTCTTC.